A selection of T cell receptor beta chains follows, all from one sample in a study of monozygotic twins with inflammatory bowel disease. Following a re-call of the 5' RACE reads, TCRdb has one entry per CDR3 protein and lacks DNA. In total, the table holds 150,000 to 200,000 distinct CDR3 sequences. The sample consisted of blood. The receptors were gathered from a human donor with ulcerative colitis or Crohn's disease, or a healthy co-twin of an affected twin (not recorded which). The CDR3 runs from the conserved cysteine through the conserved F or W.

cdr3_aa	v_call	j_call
CASSPGGGRPYEQYF	TRBV5-4	TRBJ2-7
CASSFLSGFSYEQYF	TRBV28	TRBJ2-7
CASSALGAGILYNEQFF	TRBV6-2/TRBV6-3	TRBJ2-1
CASSLTGWGAKNEQFF	TRBV14	TRBJ2-1
CASSLGGLSSYNEQFF	TRBV5-1	TRBJ2-1
CASSLEGTNIQYF	TRBV5-1	TRBJ2-4
CASSYQGDTEAFF	TRBV6-5	TRBJ1-1
CASSWTGPQYF	TRBV5-8	TRBJ2-5
CASSPGGRNSPLHF	TRBV9	TRBJ1-6
CASSLYLTSGRTNEQFF	TRBV7-9	TRBJ2-1
CASSLVRGRTEAFF	TRBV27	TRBJ1-1
CASSLLAGGRYEQYF	TRBV11-1	TRBJ2-7
CASSPEDRGPYEQYF	TRBV18	TRBJ2-7
CASSYSSRGRLNTEAFF	TRBV6-2/TRBV6-3	TRBJ1-1
CASSPRLSSYNEQFF	TRBV6-1	TRBJ2-1
CASSPPGGARYEQYF	TRBV6-1	TRBJ2-7
CASSRGDTETGANVLTF	TRBV28	TRBJ2-6
CASSLSRLAGRDEQFF	TRBV27	TRBJ2-1
CAWSVLEQHSPLHF	TRBV30	TRBJ1-6
CASSPGQGWGNYGYTF	TRBV28	TRBJ1-2
CASSPGGGGWDTQYF	TRBV5-1	TRBJ2-3
CATSRAYEGAAKNIQYF	TRBV15	TRBJ2-4
CAWSRDSLSGNTIYF	TRBV30	TRBJ1-3
CASSSRFSLHF	TRBV12-3/TRBV12-4	TRBJ1-6
CASSHGRTSAYNEQFF	TRBV4-1	TRBJ2-1
CSAWTSARGGAYEQYF	TRBV20-1	TRBJ2-7
CASSVATASGREWGTDTQYF	TRBV9	TRBJ2-3
CAISESPVGSSYNEQFF	TRBV10-3	TRBJ2-1
CASSRTGTGSYEQYF	TRBV11-3	TRBJ2-7
CASSRFGMNEKLFF	TRBV6-1	TRBJ1-4
CASSLGATSEQYF	TRBV5-1	TRBJ2-7
CASSVIDGSSGNTIYF	TRBV9	TRBJ1-3
CASSIRTSGNEQFF	TRBV9	TRBJ2-1
CASAIGSTDTQYF	TRBV5-1	TRBJ2-3
CASSSPGREPEQYF	TRBV5-4	TRBJ2-7
CASRPDYFNEQFF	TRBV25-1	TRBJ2-1
CASERGTNTDTQYF	TRBV25-1	TRBJ2-3
CATSDSPIYNEQFF	TRBV24-1	TRBJ2-1
CAWSVGRPNEKLFF	TRBV30	TRBJ1-4
CASSFHTPGGPTPSEQYF	TRBV28	TRBJ2-7
CASSLNWGQYYNEQFF	TRBV3-1	TRBJ2-1
CASTRQGDGLRNEQFF	TRBV7-9	TRBJ2-1
CASKSKGGTNTGELFF	TRBV9	TRBJ2-2
CASSLGSGGIWSSYNSPLHF	TRBV12-3/TRBV12-4	TRBJ1-6
CASSSLFPPGGDYEQFF	TRBV18	TRBJ2-1
CASSLGRGQPSQHF	TRBV19	TRBJ1-5
CASSPNGWGVDQPQHF	TRBV28	TRBJ1-5
CASSALLLAGAYNEQFF	TRBV27	TRBJ2-1